The source of this T cell receptor (beta chain) is a study of cytomegalovirus exposure and HLA in healthy donors. Study-wide results and caveats: Three chains linked to CMV were shown in vitro to be specific for CMV antigens.

This PCR relied on a set of 60 Vbeta primers and 13 Jbeta primers. Produced via immunoSEQ multiplex PCR; TCRdb's table is partial and in-frame only. The sample contains 100,000 to 150,000 clones, roughly 88% of which appear only once. Note on this clone: Its target is unknown. This specimen includes other DNA sequences encoding the same CDR3.

The trim removed 3 bases at V and 4 bases at J, leaving 2 bases unmatched. CDR1 is SGHRS, CDR2 YFSETQ, per germline. This CDR3 region has 15 residues. This sequence joins TRBV5-1 and TRBJ2-5, with 14 bases lining up with TRBD2. The receptor was derived from a boy aged 5-17 years in good health and CMV-seronegative. Sequencing was done on a sample of PBMCs. CDR3: CASSSGLAGGETQYF. The CDR3 coding sequence is TGCGCCAGCAGCTCTGGACTAGCGGGAGGAGAGACCCAGTACTTC.